The 25 T cell receptor beta chains below all came from one sample that was sequenced in a study of blood T cell repertoires in COVID-19. TCRdb's copy holds only in-frame clones and misses some; the assay was immunoSEQ multiplex PCR. The repertoire includes about 180,000 clones, roughly 83% of them detected once, and 7.5% to 10% sits in the top ten. Sequences were obtained from PBMCs or T cells enriched from blood (not recorded which). The receptors were sampled from a woman in her 30s who had recovered from COVID-19.

This chain joins TRBV19 and TRBJ1-5; D unclear. V dropped 6 bases and J dropped 0 bases, with 9 bases sitting between them. CDR1 is LNHDA, CDR2 SQIVND, per germline (reference sequence). This CDR3 spans 14 amino acids. The CDR3: CASSGDYSNQPQHF. CDR3 coding DNA: TGTGCCAGTAGCGGAGATTATAGCAATCAGCCCCAGCATTTT.

For the CDR3, the DNA is TGTGCCAGTAGGCCGGGACTAGCGGGAGGAATCCAGTACTTC. As protein: CASRPGLAGGIQYF. The V call is TRBV19, the J call TRBJ2-7; TRBD2 matches at 15 bases. The CDR3 runs 14 residues. Losses at the gene ends were 6 bases for V and 10 bases for J; bases not matched to a gene: 7. Germline values: CDR1 LNHDA, CDR2 SQIVND (reference sequence).

This rearrangement joins TRBV29-1 to TRBJ1-2; D perhaps matches TRBD1 (6 bases). The CDR3 totals 13 residues. V lost 4 bases and J lost 3, with 12 bases in between. Germline lookup yields CDR1 SQVTM and CDR2 ANQGSEA. The CDR3 coding sequence is TGCAGCGTTGTTTACAGGGCGGACTATGGCTACACCTTC. Protein: CSVVYRADYGYTF.

The chain is built from TRBV28 and TRBJ1-2; D gene ambiguous. This CDR3 region has 13 residues. V was shortened by 3 bases and J by 4 bases, with 9 bases between the two germline ends. Germline V lookup: CDR1 MDHEN, CDR2 SYDVKM. CDR3 sequence reads: CASSFGPSYGYTF. The CDR3 bases are TGTGCCAGCAGTTTTGGCCCCAGCTATGGCTACACCTTC.

The rearrangement links TRBV18 to TRBJ2-7; tentatively, D is TRBD1 (6 bases). Germline V gene sequence: CDR1 KGHSH, CDR2 LQKENI. Trimming shortened V by 2 bases and J by 5 bases, and 13 bases separated the two germline ends. CDR3 size: 14 residues. CDR3 region: CASSPSSAGDEQYF. In nucleotides, the CDR3 is TGTGCCAGCTCACCATCCTCCGCAGGGGACGAGCAGTACTTC.

The chain is built from TRBV4-2 and TRBJ2-1; tentative D call: TRBD2 (6 bases). The germline V gene encodes CDR1 LGHNA and CDR2 YNFKEQ. The CDR3 spans 16 residues. V shed 0 bases and J shed 4 bases, with 13 bases lying between them. The CDR3 sequence: CASSQDWGLPYNEQFF. For the CDR3, the DNA is TGTGCCAGCAGCCAAGATTGGGGACTGCCGTACAATGAGCAGTTCTTC.

This sequence joins TRBV27 and TRBJ2-7, with D possibly being TRBD2 (5 bases). In germline, CDR1 is MNHEY, CDR2 SMNVEV (reference sequence). The CDR3 contains 14 residues. V dropped 3 bases and J dropped 3 bases, with 12 bases sitting between them. As DNA, the CDR3 is TGTGCCAGCAGTTTCGGGGTGAGAAGCTACGAGCAGTACTTC. The encoded protein is CASSFGVRSYEQYF.

This clone was seen a handful of times. The chain links TRBV3-1 (or the pseudogene TRBV3-2) to TRBJ2-2; 8 bases match TRBD1. Germline assignment: CDR1 LGHDT and CDR2 YNNKEL (reference sequence). Trimming removed 4 bases from V and 6 bases from J; junction bases left unmatched: 16. The CDR3 length is 18 residues. CDR3 nucleotide sequence: TGTGCCAGCAGCCTAGGTTCGACAGGGGTAATGGGGTCCGGGGAGCTGTTTTTT. Its protein product is CASSLGSTGVMGSGELFF.

The chain uses TRBV7-7 and TRBJ2-5; the D gene is possibly TRBD2 (7 bases). Trimming removed 2 bases from V and 5 bases from J, with 18 bases in between. The CDR3 spans 16 residues. CDR1 is SSHAT, CDR2 FNYEAQ, per germline (reference sequence). CDR3 in DNA: TGTGCCAGCAGCTTAATGGGGGGGCGCATATTTGAGACCCAGTACTTC. Translated, it gives CASSLMGGRIFETQYF.

V usage is TRBV3-1 (or the pseudogene TRBV3-2) and J usage is TRBJ1-1; 8 nucleotides line up with TRBD1. With 3 bases clipped from V and 1 base from J, the junction kept 4 bases outside the gene matches. This CDR3 has 15 amino acids. CDR1 LGHDT and CDR2 YNNKEL come from the germline V gene (reference sequence). CDR3 region: CASSQWTGRNTEAFF. The CDR3 region has the DNA TGTGCCAGCAGCCAGTGGACAGGGAGGAACACTGAAGCTTTCTTT.

This chain connects TRBV2 to TRBJ2-7, with 7 bases matching TRBD2. The J segment lost 2 bases and the V segment lost 6 bases, leaving 7 bases of the junction unmatched. The CDR3 runs 14 residues. The germline V gene encodes CDR1 SNHLY and CDR2 FYNNEI. The CDR3 is CASRREAGAYEQYF. The DNA of the CDR3 is TGTGCCAGCAGGCGAGAGGCGGGAGCCTACGAGCAGTACTTC.

V is TRBV10-2 and J is TRBJ2-4; the match to TRBD2 covers 7 bases. The germline V gene has CDR1 WSHSY and CDR2 SAAADI. This CDR3 comprises 16 residues. The trim removed 0 bases at V and 6 bases at J, leaving 8 bases unmatched. Here the CDR3 reads CASSESRASGGNIQYF. CDR3 coding DNA: TGCGCCAGCAGTGAGTCGAGGGCTAGCGGAGGAAACATTCAGTACTTC.

This clone was found a few times. The J gene is TRBJ2-2, the V gene TRBV2; TRBD2 matches 7 bases. Germline assignment: CDR1 SNHLY and CDR2 FYNNEI. CDR3 size: 18 residues. V lost 4 bases, J lost 2 bases, and 13 bases stayed unmatched. This CDR3 is CASSVAGGTKHNTGELFF. In DNA, the CDR3 is TGTGCCAGCAGTGTAGCGGGCGGGACGAAACACAACACCGGGGAGCTGTTTTTT.

The table lists this clone with a few counts. The chain employs TRBV5-4 and TRBJ2-2; D unresolved. The CDR3 loop spans 16 amino acids. Germline assignment: CDR1 SGHNT and CDR2 YYREEE (reference sequence). Trimming shortened V by 4 bases and J by 0 bases, and 13 bases separated the two germline ends. The CDR3 spells CASSRDSLSNTGELFF. The CDR3 coding sequence is TGTGCCAGCAGCAGAGACTCCCTCTCGAACACCGGGGAGCTGTTTTTT.

This chain joins TRBV6-6 and TRBJ2-2; TRBD1 is a possible D gene (5 bases). Germline CDR1 and CDR2: MNHNY and SVGAGI (reference sequence). The V and J ends lost 6 bases and 1 base respectively, with 12 bases between them. This CDR3 comprises 15 residues. CDR3 DNA sequence: TGTGCCAGCAGGACGACAGCGATGAACACCGGGGAGCTGTTTTTT. Its translation: CASRTTAMNTGELFF.

The chain carries TRBV9 and TRBJ2-5, with 7 positions matching TRBD2. The CDR3 contains 16 residues. CDR1 is SGDLS and CDR2 is YYNGEE in the germline V gene. V was clipped by 4 bases and J by 2 bases; unmatched bases: 11. CDR3 sequence reads: CASSSLGEGLQETQYF. CDR3 coding DNA: TGTGCCAGCAGCTCGTTAGGGGAGGGCCTACAAGAGACCCAGTACTTC.

The chain is built from TRBV7-9 and TRBJ2-6, with D maybe TRBD1 (5 bases). The CDR3 is 13 amino acids. Germline V lookup: CDR1 SEHNR, CDR2 FQNEAQ (reference sequence). V lost 10 bases and J lost 2, with 9 bases in between. The CDR3 loop is CAIRTTGANVLTF. The CDR3, as DNA: TGTGCCATCAGGACAACTGGGGCCAACGTCCTGACTTTC.

The V call is TRBV2, the J call TRBJ1-5, with D perhaps TRBD1 (5 bases). Trimming pared 6 bases from V and 4 bases from J, leaving 13 bases between. Germline V gene data show CDR1 as SNHLY and CDR2 as FYNNEI. The CDR3 loop spans 14 amino acids. The DNA for the CDR3 is TGTGCCAGCAGGGGGCAGGCTCAAAATCAGCCCCAGCATTTT. Translating it yields CASRGQAQNQPQHF. Combining the CDR3 with reference TRBV2 and TRBJ1-5 gives the whole variable domain EPEVTQTPSHQVTQMGQEVILRCVPISNHLYFYWYRQILGQKVEFLVSFYNNEISEKSEIFDDQFSVERPDGSNFTLKIRSTKLEDSAMYFCASRGQAQNQPQHFGDGTRLSIL.

This clone occurred a few times. The chain couples TRBV19 to TRBJ1-2; a weak D match, TRBD1 (5 bases). Germline values: CDR1 LNHDA, CDR2 SQIVND (reference sequence). This CDR3 comprises 14 residues. Trimming removed 5 bases at V and 8 bases at J, with 18 bases between. CDR3 nucleotide sequence: TGTGCCAGTAGTCCCCCACGGCAGGGAAGAGGCTACACCTTC. It translates to CASSPPRQGRGYTF.

This chain connects TRBV29-1 to TRBJ1-4, with a weak D call TRBD1 (6 bases). The germline CDR1 and CDR2 sequences are SQVTM and ANQGSEA. The CDR3 is made up of 14 amino acids. V was clipped by 0 bases and J by 10 bases, with 15 bases between them. CDR3 sequence: CSVEDLGGLGKLFF. CDR3 nucleotides: TGCAGCGTTGAAGATCTTGGGGGCCTGGGAAAACTGTTTTTT. Complete variable domain (other parts from reference TRBV29-1 and TRBJ1-4): SAVISQKPSRDICQRGTSLTIQCQVDSQVTMMFWYRQQPGQSLTLIATANQGSEATYESGFVIDKFPISRPNLTFSTLTVSNMSPEDSSIYLCSVEDLGGLGKLFFGSGTQLSVL.

The chain uses TRBV5-6 and TRBJ2-7; TRBD2 agrees at 8 bases. The CDR3 contains 15 residues. Unmatched junction bases numbered 7, after V lost 3 bases and J lost 2 bases. Germline values: CDR1 SGHDT, CDR2 YYEEEE. CDR3 DNA: TGTGCCAGCAGCTCCCGGGGGGGTGGTCCCTACGAGCAGTACTTC. Translation gives CASSSRGGGPYEQYF.

The gene calls are TRBV19 and TRBJ1-5; the match to TRBD1 covers 9 bases. Losses at the gene ends were 6 bases for V and 3 bases for J; bases not matched to a gene: 6. From germline, CDR1 is LNHDA and CDR2 SQIVND (reference sequence). The CDR3 is 15 amino acids. Here the CDR3 reads CASSPGTGYNQPQHF. The CDR3 coding sequence is TGTGCCAGTAGCCCCGGGACAGGGTACAATCAGCCCCAGCATTTT.

CDR3 bases: TGTGCCACCAGTGATTTCAGCGGGGGAGGGGAGACCCAGTACTTC. This encodes CATSDFSGGGETQYF. The V and J genes are TRBV24-1 and TRBJ2-5; 8 bases agree with TRBD2. Germline-derived CDR1 and CDR2 are KGHDR and SFDVKD. The length of the CDR3 is 15 residues. With V trimmed by 1 base and J by 5 bases, 5 bases remained unmatched.

This chain uses TRBV6-5 with TRBJ2-7, with 7 bases identical to TRBD1. The V segment lost 7 bases and the J segment 3 bases; nucleotides outside the gene matches: 9. The CDR3 is 14 residues long. Germline CDR1 and CDR2: MNHEY and SVGAGI. CDR3: CASKSSRDSYEQYF. In DNA form, the CDR3 reads TGTGCCAGCAAAAGCTCCCGGGACAGCTACGAGCAGTACTTC.

The V gene is TRBV12-3 or TRBV12-4, the J gene TRBJ2-1; 8 bases agree with TRBD1. The CDR3 extends over 13 amino acids. V dropped 6 bases and J dropped 8; count of bases not matched to a gene: 6. The chain's CDR3 is CASSWTGIDEQFF. CDR3 DNA sequence: TGTGCCAGCAGCTGGACAGGGATCGATGAGCAGTTCTTC.